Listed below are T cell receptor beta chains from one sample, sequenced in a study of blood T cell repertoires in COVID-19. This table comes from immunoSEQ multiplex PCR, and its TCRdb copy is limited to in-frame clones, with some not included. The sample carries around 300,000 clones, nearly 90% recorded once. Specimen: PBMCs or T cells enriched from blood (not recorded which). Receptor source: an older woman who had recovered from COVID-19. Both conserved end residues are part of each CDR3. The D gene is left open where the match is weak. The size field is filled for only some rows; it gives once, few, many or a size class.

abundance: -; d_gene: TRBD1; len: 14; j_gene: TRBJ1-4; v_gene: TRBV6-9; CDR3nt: TGTGCCAGCAGTAACCGGGACAGCAATGAAAAACTGTTTTTT; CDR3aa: CASSNRDSNEKLFF
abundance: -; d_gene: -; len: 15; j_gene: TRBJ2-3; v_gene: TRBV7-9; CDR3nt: TGTGCCAGCAGCTTGGGCAGGGTGATCGCAGATACGCAGTATTTT; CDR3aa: CASSLGRVIADTQYF
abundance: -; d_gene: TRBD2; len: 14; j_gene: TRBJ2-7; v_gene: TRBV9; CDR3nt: TGTGCCAGCAGCGCAGATAGCGGGGCTCAAAAGCAGTACTTC; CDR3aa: CASSADSGAQKQYF
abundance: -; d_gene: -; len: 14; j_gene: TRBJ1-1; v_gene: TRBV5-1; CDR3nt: TGCGCCAGCAGCAACCACCCGGGGAACACTGAAGCTTTCTTT; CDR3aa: CASSNHPGNTEAFF
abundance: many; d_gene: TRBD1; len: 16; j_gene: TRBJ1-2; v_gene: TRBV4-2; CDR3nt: TGTGCCAGCAGCCAACAGGACGGGACAGGGAATTATGGCTACACCTTC; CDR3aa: CASSQQDGTGNYGYTF
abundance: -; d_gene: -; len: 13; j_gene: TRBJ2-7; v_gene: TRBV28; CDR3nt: TGTGCCAGCAGTAGTAGCGTACCGTACGAGCAGTACTTC; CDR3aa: CASSSSVPYEQYF
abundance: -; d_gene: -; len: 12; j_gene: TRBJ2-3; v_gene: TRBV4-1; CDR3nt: TGCGCCAGCAGCCACCCAGCAGATACGCAGTATTTT; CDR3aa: CASSHPADTQYF
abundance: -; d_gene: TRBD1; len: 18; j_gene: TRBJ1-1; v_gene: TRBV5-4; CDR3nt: TGTGCCAGCAGCTTGCCGGTTTTGGGAGACAGGGCGGTAACTGAAGCTTTCTTT; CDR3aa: CASSLPVLGDRAVTEAFF
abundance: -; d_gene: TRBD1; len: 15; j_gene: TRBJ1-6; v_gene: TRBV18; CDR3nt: TGTGCCAGCTCACCAGGTGTGACAGGGTATTCACCCCTCCACTTT; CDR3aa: CASSPGVTGYSPLHF
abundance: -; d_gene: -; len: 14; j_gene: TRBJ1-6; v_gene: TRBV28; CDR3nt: TGTGCCAGCAGTTCCGGGGGGCTTAATTCACCCCTCCACTTT; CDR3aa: CASSSGGLNSPLHF
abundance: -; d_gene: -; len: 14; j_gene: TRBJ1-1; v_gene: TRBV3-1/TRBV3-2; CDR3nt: TGTGCCAGCAGCCACCTAGATCGTAGCTCTGAAGCTTTCTTT; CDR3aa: CASSHLDRSSEAFF
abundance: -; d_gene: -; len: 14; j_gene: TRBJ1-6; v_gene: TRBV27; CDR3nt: TGTGCCAGCAGCGTTTCAGGGATCCGGTCACCCCTCCACTTT; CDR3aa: CASSVSGIRSPLHF
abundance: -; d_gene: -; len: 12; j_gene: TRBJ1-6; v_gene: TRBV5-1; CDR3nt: TGCGCCAGCAGCGCGGGGAATTCACCCCTCCACTTT; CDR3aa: CASSAGNSPLHF
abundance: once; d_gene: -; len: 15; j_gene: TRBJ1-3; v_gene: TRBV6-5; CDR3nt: TGTGCCAGCAGTTTACTAGGGGGATCTGGAAACACCATATATTTT; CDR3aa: CASSLLGGSGNTIYF
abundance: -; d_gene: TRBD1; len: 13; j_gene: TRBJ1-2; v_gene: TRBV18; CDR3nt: TGTGCCAGCCAGCTGGGGACAGGGTTTGGCTACACCTTC; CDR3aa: CASQLGTGFGYTF
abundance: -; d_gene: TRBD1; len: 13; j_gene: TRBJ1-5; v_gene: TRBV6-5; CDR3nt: TGTGCCAGCATGGGGACAGGCAATCAGCCCCAGCATTTT; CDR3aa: CASMGTGNQPQHF
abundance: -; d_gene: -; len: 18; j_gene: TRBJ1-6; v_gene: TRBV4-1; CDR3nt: TGCGCCAGCAGCCAAAGAGAGTGGGCTGCATCCCATAATTCACCCCTCCACTTT; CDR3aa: CASSQREWAASHNSPLHF
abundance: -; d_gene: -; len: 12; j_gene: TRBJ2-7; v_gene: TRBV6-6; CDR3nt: TGTGCCAGCAGTCAACGGAGCTACGAGCAGTACTTC; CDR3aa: CASSQRSYEQYF
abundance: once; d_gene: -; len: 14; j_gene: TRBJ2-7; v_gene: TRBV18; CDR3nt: TGTGCCAGCTCACCGGGACACAACCCCTACGAGCAGTACTTC; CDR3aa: CASSPGHNPYEQYF
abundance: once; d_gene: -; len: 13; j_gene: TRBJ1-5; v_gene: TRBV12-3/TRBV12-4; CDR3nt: TGTGCCAGCAGTTTGCAGGGGCCTCAGCCCCAGCATTTT; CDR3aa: CASSLQGPQPQHF
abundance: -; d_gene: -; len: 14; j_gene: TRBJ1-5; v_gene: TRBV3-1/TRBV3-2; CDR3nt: TGTGCCAGCAGCCAAGGGGGGGGCAATCAGCCCCAGCATTTT; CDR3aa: CASSQGGGNQPQHF
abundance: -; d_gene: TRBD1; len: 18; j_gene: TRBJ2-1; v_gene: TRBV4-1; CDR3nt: TGCGCCAGCAGCCTCACGTCCGCCGCAGGGGGCGCCTACAATGAGCAGTTCTTC; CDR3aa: CASSLTSAAGGAYNEQFF
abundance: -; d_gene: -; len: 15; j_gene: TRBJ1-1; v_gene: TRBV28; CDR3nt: TGTGCCAGCAGTCACGGCGGTTCAGCGAACACTGAAGCTTTCTTT; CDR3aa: CASSHGGSANTEAFF
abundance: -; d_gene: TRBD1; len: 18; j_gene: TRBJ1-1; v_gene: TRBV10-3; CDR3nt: TGTGCCATCAGTCCCCGGGGGGGACAGGGGGCGGCGAACACTGAAGCTTTCTTT; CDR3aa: CAISPRGGQGAANTEAFF
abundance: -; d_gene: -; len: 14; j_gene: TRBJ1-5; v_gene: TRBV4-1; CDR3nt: TGCGCCAGCAGCCACGGACTCCCGGGGCAGCCCCAGCATTTT; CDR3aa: CASSHGLPGQPQHF
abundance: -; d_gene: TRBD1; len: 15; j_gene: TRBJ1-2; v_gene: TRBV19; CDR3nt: TGTGCCAGTAGTGAGACAGGGATTTGGGACTATGGCTACACCTTC; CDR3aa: CASSETGIWDYGYTF
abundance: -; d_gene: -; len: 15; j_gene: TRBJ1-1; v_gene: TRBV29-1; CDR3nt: TGCAGCGTTGAACAGGGTGGGACTTGGGACACTGAAGCTTTCTTT; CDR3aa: CSVEQGGTWDTEAFF
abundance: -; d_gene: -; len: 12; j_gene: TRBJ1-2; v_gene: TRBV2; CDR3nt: TGTGCCAGCAACCTCGACACCTATGGCTACACCTTC; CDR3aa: CASNLDTYGYTF
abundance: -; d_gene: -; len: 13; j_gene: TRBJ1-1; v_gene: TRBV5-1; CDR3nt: TGCGCCAGCAGCTTCACGGTGAACACTGAAGCTTTCTTT; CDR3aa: CASSFTVNTEAFF
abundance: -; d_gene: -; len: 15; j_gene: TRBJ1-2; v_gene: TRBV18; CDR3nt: TGTGCCAGCTCACCACCTGAGGCCCTTAACTATGGCTACACCTTC; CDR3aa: CASSPPEALNYGYTF
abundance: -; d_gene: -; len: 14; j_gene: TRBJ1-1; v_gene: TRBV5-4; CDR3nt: TGTGCCAGCAGCTACAGGGCAGGGAACACTGAAGCTTTCTTT; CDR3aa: CASSYRAGNTEAFF
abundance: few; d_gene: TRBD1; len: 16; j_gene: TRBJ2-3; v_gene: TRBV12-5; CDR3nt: TGTGCTAGTGGGTACACCGGGACAGGGTTCCCAGATACGCAGTATTTT; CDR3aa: CASGYTGTGFPDTQYF
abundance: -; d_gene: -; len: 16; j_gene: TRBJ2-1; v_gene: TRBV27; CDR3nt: TGTGCCAGCAGAAGGCGAACAGATAGCTCCTACAATGAGCAGTTCTTC; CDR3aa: CASRRRTDSSYNEQFF
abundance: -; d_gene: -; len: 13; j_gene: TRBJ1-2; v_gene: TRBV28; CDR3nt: TGTGCCAGCAGCCCCTTGGTTAGCTATGGCTACACCTTC; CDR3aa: CASSPLVSYGYTF
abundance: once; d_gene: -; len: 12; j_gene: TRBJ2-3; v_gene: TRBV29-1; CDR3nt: TGCAGCGTTGAGATACGAGGAGATACGCAGTATTTT; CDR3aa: CSVEIRGDTQYF
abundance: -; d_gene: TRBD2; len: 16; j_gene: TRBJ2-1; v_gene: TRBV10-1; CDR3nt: TGCGCCAGCAGTGAGTCTTCGGGACTAGCGGGAGATGAGCAGTTCTTC; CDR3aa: CASSESSGLAGDEQFF
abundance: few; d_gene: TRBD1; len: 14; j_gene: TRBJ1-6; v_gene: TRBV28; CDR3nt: TGTGCCAGCAGACCGACAGGGGCAAATTCACCCCTCCACTTT; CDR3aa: CASRPTGANSPLHF